This TCR beta chain was retrieved from a study of cytomegalovirus exposure and HLA in healthy donors. As for this clone: What it binds is unknown.

60 Vbeta and 13 Jbeta primers were used in PCR. Some clones are missing from TCRdb's copy, which holds only in-frame ones; the method was immunoSEQ multiplex PCR. The profile shows some 130,000 clones, around four fifths of them singletons. CDR1 and CDR2 from the germline V gene are SGDLS and YYNGEE. The CDR3 has 16 residues. The junction had 9 bases not matched to a gene; V was cut back by 3 bases and J by 5 bases. Study observations and caveats: Reported performance of the classifier showed diagnosis of cytomegalovirus status with high specificity and sensitivity. Usually a TCR sequence was rare, but some public TCRs were found in many donors.

The gene calls are TRBV9 and TRBJ2-5, with 11 bases matching TRBD1. The sample taken for sequencing was PBMCs. The receptor was isolated from a male donor in good health and CMV-seronegative. CDR3: CASSDGTGGILETQYF. Here the CDR3 DNA reads TGTGCCAGCAGCGACGGGACAGGGGGGATTTTGGAGACCCAGTACTTC.